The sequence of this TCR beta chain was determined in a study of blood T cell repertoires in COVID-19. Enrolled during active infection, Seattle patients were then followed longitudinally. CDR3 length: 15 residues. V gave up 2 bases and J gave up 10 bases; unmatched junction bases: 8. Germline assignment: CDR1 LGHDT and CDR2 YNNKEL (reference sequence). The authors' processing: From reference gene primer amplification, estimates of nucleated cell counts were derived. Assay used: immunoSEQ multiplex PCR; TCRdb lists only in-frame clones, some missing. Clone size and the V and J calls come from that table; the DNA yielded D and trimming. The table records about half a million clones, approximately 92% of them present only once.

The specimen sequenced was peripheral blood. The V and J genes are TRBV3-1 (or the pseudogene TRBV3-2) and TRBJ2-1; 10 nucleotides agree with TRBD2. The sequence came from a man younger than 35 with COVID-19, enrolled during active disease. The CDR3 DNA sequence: TGTGCCAGCAGCCAACGGCTAGCGGGGGTTCGAGAGCAGTTCTTC. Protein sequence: CASSQRLAGVREQFF.